Each of the 18 T cell receptor beta chains below was sequenced from the same sample in a study of CD8+ T cells in alopecia areata (dated by TCRdb to between 2017 and 2018). The time point label here, explained by the study, means: baseline before oral tofacitinib. The library was prepared using the immunoSEQ multiplex PCR assay. To provide template for TCR sequencing, every sample had RNA extracted and reverse transcribed into cDNA. The source is immuneACCESS, and TCRdb retained only in-frame sequences with V and J called. Part of the clones is not carried over; for the studies checked, unresolved V genes explain less than half of this, and the remainder is unexplained. The sample yields hundreds of thousands of clones; 50% to 60% were counted once. The ten largest make up just over 0.45% of the sample. Source: CD4+ T cells sorted from blood, taken at week 0. The origin of the receptors is a human donor with alopecia areata.

The chain employs TRBV6-1 and TRBJ1-1; possibly TRBD1 for D (5 bases). The CDR3 is 13 amino acids. Germline V CDR1 and CDR2: MNHNS, SASEGT. The ends were cut back, 3 bases at V and 4 bases at J, with 9 bases in the middle. The CDR3 DNA sequence: TGTGCCAGCAGTGAGTGGGGCGGCACTGAAGCTTTCTTT. Its translation: CASSEWGGTEAFF.

V is TRBV10-3 and J is TRBJ2-7; perhaps TRBD1 as D (5 bases). V dropped 6 bases and J dropped 2 bases, with 11 bases sitting between them. This CDR3 spans 13 amino acids. Germline V gene sequence: CDR1 ENHRY, CDR2 SYGVKD. In nucleotides, the CDR3 is TGTGCCATCAGCACAGGCTCTCCCTACGAGCAGTACTTC. Protein product: CAISTGSPYEQYF.

The chain employs TRBV30 and TRBJ2-3, with D perhaps TRBD1 (6 bases). CDR1 GTSNPN and CDR2 SVGIG come from the germline V gene (reference sequence). V was pared by 2 bases and J by 6 bases, with 12 bases between. This CDR3 is built from 13 residues. DNA of the CDR3: TGTGCCTGGAGTTCTACAGGGTTGGATACGCAGTATTTT. It translates to CAWSSTGLDTQYF.

The rearrangement uses TRBV29-1 and TRBJ1-2; D is unclear. Looked up from germline, CDR1 is SQVTM and CDR2 is ANQGSEA. With 3 bases removed from V and 4 bases from J, the gap between germline ends came to 12 bases. CDR3 length: 13 residues. The CDR3, as DNA: TGCAGCGTTGATGAGCACATCCGCTATGGCTACACCTTC. This gives the protein CSVDEHIRYGYTF.

The chain carries TRBV19 and TRBJ1-5, with D possibly being TRBD1 (5 bases). The CDR3 sequence is 14 residues long. CDR1 LNHDA and CDR2 SQIVND come from the germline V gene (reference sequence). Trimming stripped 6 bases from V and 3 bases from J, with 12 bases between. CDR3: CASRRDRDNQPQHF. The CDR3, as DNA: TGTGCCAGTAGGAGAGACAGAGACAATCAGCCCCAGCATTTT. The whole variable domain, remainder taken from reference TRBV19 and TRBJ1-5, is DGGITQSPKYLFRKEGQNVTLSCEQNLNHDAMYWYRQDPGQGLRLIYYSQIVNDFQKGDIAEGYSVSREKKESFPLTVTSAQKNPTAFYLCASRRDRDNQPQHFGDGTRLSIL.

The chain uses TRBV19 and TRBJ2-1; D remains ambiguous. Between the trimmed V and J ends, which lost 4 bases and 4 bases, there was a span of 5 bases. The length of the CDR3 is 12 residues. Per the germline V gene, CDR1 is LNHDA and CDR2 is SQIVND (reference sequence). The CDR3 region is CASSTTYNEQFF. CDR3 DNA sequence: TGTGCCAGTAGTACCACATACAATGAGCAGTTCTTC.

This clone appeared once. The V gene is TRBV9, the J gene TRBJ1-1; no reliable D call. Trimming took off 3 bases at V and 0 bases at J, with 6 bases between the two ends. The CDR3 totals 13 residues. Germline CDR1 is SGDLS and CDR2 is YYNGEE. The CDR3 DNA reads as TGTGCCAGCAGCGCAGCCTTGAACACTGAAGCTTTCTTT. Translating gives CASSAALNTEAFF.

This chain connects TRBV30 to TRBJ2-2, with D uncertain. Trimming stripped 4 bases from V and 3 bases from J, with 21 bases between. Per the germline V gene, CDR1 is GTSNPN and CDR2 is SVGIG (reference sequence). The CDR3 is 17 residues long. For the CDR3, the DNA is TGTGCCTGGAATCGCGAGACCGCAACAATTCACACCGGGGAGCTGTTTTTT. This encodes CAWNRETATIHTGELFF.

The J gene is TRBJ2-5, the V gene TRBV30; TRBD2 matches 16 bases. With 3 bases clipped from V and 4 bases from J, the junction kept 5 bases outside the gene matches. Germline CDR1 reads GTSNPN; CDR2 reads SVGIG (reference sequence). The CDR3 covers 16 residues. CDR3 coding DNA: TGTGCCTGGAGCCACGGGACTAGCGGGAGGGGAGAGACCCAGTACTTC. Amino acid sequence: CAWSHGTSGRGETQYF.

V gene TRBV30 combines with J gene TRBJ1-1, with D uncertain. This CDR3 spans 15 amino acids. Looked up from germline, CDR1 is GTSNPN and CDR2 is SVGIG (reference sequence). Trimming cost V 2 bases and J 3 bases, with 16 bases left between them. In DNA form, the CDR3 reads TGTGCCTGGAGTTATGGGAGAGGGAGGGACACTGAAGCTTTCTTT. Translation: CAWSYGRGRDTEAFF.

The chain employs TRBV30 and TRBJ2-7, with D perhaps matching TRBD1 (6 bases). The germline V and J ends were trimmed by 3 bases and 3 bases, with 15 bases remaining between them. Germline V lookup: CDR1 GTSNPN, CDR2 SVGIG (reference sequence). The CDR3 extends over 14 amino acids. CDR3 sequence reads: CAWRGTGKYYEQYF. The CDR3 coding sequence is TGTGCCTGGAGAGGTACAGGGAAGTACTACGAGCAGTACTTC.

Comment on this clone: Other DNA sequences of this sample code for an identical CDR3. V and J are TRBV29-1 and TRBJ1-1; possible D gene TRBD1, 5 bases. With 4 bases removed from V and 0 bases from J, the gap between germline ends came to 6 bases. Germline V gives CDR1 SQVTM, CDR2 ANQGSEA. The CDR3 extends over 12 amino acids. The CDR3 is CSVGQMNTEAFF. CDR3 bases: TGCAGCGTTGGACAGATGAACACTGAAGCTTTCTTT.

Only a few counts were recorded for this clone. J is TRBJ2-7 and V is TRBV5-1; 8 nucleotides match TRBD2. With 6 bases clipped from V and 2 bases from J, the junction kept 7 bases outside the gene matches. The CDR3 is 14 amino acids. Per the germline V gene, CDR1 is SGHRS and CDR2 is YFSETQ. CDR3 sequence (DNA): TGCGCCAGCATGGAGGCGGGAGGCCCCTACGAGCAGTACTTC. Translation: CASMEAGGPYEQYF.

The CDR3 loop reads CASSYSGLARSEQYF. As DNA, the CDR3 is TGTGCCAGCAGTTACTCCGGACTAGCTAGATCCGAGCAGTACTTC. This rearrangement joins TRBV6-5 to TRBJ2-7; 8 nucleotides agree with TRBD2. V was clipped by 0 bases and J by 6 bases; unmatched bases: 7. Germline lookup yields CDR1 MNHEY and CDR2 SVGAGI. This CDR3 is 15 amino acids long.

This chain uses TRBV25-1 with TRBJ2-5, with D perhaps assigned TRBD1 or TRBD2 (5 bases each). V lost 1 base to trimming and J lost 4 bases, with 16 bases between them. Germline V gene data show CDR1 as MGHDK and CDR2 as SYGVNS. The CDR3 consists of 16 residues. CDR3 sequence (DNA): TGTGCCAGCAGTGAATTAGAGGGGTCAGCAAGAGAGACCCAGTACTTC. It specifies CASSELEGSARETQYF.

V is TRBV29-1 and J is TRBJ1-1; TRBD1 matches at 9 bases. CDR3 length equals 14 residues. With 4 bases clipped from V and 6 bases from J, the junction kept 9 bases outside the gene matches. The germline CDR1 and CDR2 sequences are SQVTM and ANQGSEA. DNA for the CDR3: TGCAGCGTTGTGGGACAGGGAGGTTTTGCTGAAGCTTTCTTT. It yields the protein CSVVGQGGFAEAFF. The full variable domain, in which reference TRBV29-1 and TRBJ1-1 provide the parts outside the CDR3, is SAVISQKPSRDICQRGTSLTIQCQVDSQVTMMFWYRQQPGQSLTLIATANQGSEATYESGFVIDKFPISRPNLTFSTLTVSNMSPEDSSIYLCSVVGQGGFAEAFFGQGTRLTVV.

The V and J genes are TRBV10-3 and TRBJ1-5; D ambiguous. The V end lost 0 bases, the J end lost 4 bases, and 4 bases lay between the germline ends. Germline CDR1 reads ENHRY; CDR2 reads SYGVKD. This CDR3 is 13 amino acids long. CDR3 DNA sequence: TGTGCCATCAGTGAGTCACATAATCAGCCCCAGCATTTT. This sequence encodes CAISESHNQPQHF.

The DNA of the CDR3 is TGTGCCTGGAGTCGGGGGCAGGGAAGGGATACGCAGTATTTT. Protein: CAWSRGQGRDTQYF. The chain combines TRBV30 with TRBJ2-3; D possibly uses TRBD1 or TRBD2 (6 bases each). V lost 2 bases and J 6 bases, leaving 15 bases between the germline ends. The CDR3 is 14 amino acids. CDR1 GTSNPN and CDR2 SVGIG come from the germline V gene (reference sequence).